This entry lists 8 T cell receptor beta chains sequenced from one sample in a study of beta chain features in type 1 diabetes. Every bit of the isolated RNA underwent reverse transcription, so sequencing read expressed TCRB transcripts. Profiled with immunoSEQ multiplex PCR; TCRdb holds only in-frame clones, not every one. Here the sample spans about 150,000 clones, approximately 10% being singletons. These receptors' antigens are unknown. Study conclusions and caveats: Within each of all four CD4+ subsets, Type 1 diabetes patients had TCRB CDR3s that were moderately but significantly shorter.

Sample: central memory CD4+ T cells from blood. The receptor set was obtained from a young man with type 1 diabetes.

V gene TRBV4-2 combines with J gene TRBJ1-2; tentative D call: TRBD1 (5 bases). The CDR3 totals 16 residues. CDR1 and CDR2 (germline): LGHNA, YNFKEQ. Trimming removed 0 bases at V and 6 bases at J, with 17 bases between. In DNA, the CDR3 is TGTGCCAGCAGCCAAGAACAGCCCGACTGGGGGGATGGCTACACCTTC. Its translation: CASSQEQPDWGDGYTF.

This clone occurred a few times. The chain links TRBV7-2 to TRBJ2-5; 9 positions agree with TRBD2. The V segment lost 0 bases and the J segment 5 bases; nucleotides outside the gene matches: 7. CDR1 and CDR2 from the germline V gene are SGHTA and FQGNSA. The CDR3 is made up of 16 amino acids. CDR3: CASSLARGRAKETQYF. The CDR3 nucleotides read TGTGCCAGCAGCTTAGCTCGCGGGAGGGCCAAGGAGACCCAGTACTTC.

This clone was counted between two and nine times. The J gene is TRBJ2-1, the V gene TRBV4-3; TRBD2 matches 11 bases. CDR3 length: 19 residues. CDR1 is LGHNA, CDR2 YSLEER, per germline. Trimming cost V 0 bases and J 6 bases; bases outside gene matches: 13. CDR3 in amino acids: CASSQDLTVTSGRSNEQFF. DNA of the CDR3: TGCGCCAGCAGCCAAGATTTAACGGTAACTAGCGGGAGAAGCAATGAGCAGTTCTTC.

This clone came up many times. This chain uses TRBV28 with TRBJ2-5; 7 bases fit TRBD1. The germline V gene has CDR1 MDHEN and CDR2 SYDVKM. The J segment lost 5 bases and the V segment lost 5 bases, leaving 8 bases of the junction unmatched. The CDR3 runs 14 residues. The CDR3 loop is CASSTTGHGETQYF. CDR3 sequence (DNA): TGTGCCAGCAGTACGACAGGGCACGGGGAGACCCAGTACTTC.

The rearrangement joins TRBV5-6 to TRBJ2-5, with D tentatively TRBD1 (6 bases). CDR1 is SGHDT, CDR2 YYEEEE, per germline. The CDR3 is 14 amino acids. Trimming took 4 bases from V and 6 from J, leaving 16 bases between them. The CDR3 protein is CASSQATGTQTQYF. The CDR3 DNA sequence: TGTGCCAGCAGCCAAGCCACAGGGACACAGACCCAGTACTTC.

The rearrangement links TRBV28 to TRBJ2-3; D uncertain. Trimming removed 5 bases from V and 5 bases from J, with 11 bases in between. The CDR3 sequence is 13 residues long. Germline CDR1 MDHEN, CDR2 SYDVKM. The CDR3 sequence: CASSQVTVDTQYF. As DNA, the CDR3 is TGTGCCAGCAGTCAAGTGACTGTAGATACGCAGTATTTT. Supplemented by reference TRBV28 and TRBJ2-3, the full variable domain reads DVKVTQSSRYLVKRTGEKVFLECVQDMDHENMFWYRQDPGLGLRLIYFSYDVKMKEKGDIPEGYSVSREKKERFSLILESASTNQTSMYLCASSQVTVDTQYFGPGTRLTVL.

The CDR3 region has the DNA TGTGCCAGCAGCTTTATTCGGGGGATGGCGGTTGGCTACACCTTC. It yields the protein CASSFIRGMAVGYTF. The rearrangement uses TRBV5-6 and TRBJ1-2, with D possibly being TRBD1 (5 bases). V lost 2 bases to trimming and J lost 7 bases, with 18 bases between them. Germline V gives CDR1 SGHDT, CDR2 YYEEEE. This CDR3 contains 15 residues.

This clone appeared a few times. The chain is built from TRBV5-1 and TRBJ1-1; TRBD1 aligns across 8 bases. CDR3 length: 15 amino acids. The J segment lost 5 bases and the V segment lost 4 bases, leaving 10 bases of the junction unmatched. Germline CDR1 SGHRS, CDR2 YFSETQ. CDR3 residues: CASSRSTGAGTEAFF. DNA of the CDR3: TGCGCCAGCAGCCGGTCGACAGGGGCGGGTACTGAAGCTTTCTTT.